Presented here are 6 T cell receptor beta chains from one specimen sequenced in a study of T cell repertoires in ileal Crohn's disease. Profiled with immunoSEQ multiplex PCR; TCRdb holds only in-frame clones, not every one. This sample yields 5,500 to 8,500 clones, of which 75% to 85% are seen a single time; around 4.4% belongs to the top ten. Sequencing input: ileal tissue. The receptors were gathered from an adult with Crohn's disease.

The chain links TRBV11-2 to TRBJ2-5; D is undetermined. The CDR3 runs 16 residues. Germline CDR1 and CDR2: SGHAT and FQNNGV. The germline V and J ends were trimmed by 5 bases and 0 bases, with 16 bases remaining between them. The CDR3 bases are TGTGCCAGCAGCCCAATTTTAGTCACGAACCAAGAGACCCAGTACTTC. Translation gives CASSPILVTNQETQYF.

A few counts support this clone. The chain couples TRBV6-1 to TRBJ1-4; 9 nucleotides line up with TRBD1. Unmatched junction bases numbered 3, after V lost 1 base and J lost 6 bases. CDR1 and CDR2 from the germline V gene are MNHNS and SASEGT. The CDR3 loop spans 15 amino acids. DNA for the CDR3: TGTGCCAGCAGTGAAGGGGGGACAGGGTATGAAAAACTGTTTTTT. It specifies CASSEGGTGYEKLFF.

This clone was detected once. V is TRBV4-2 and J is TRBJ2-7, with 9 positions matching TRBD2. This CDR3 contains 15 residues. From germline, CDR1 is LGHNA and CDR2 YNFKEQ. The ends lost 4 bases at V and 1 base at J; junction bases unmatched: 5. The CDR3 sequence: CASSRETSGSYEQYF. The CDR3 nucleotides read TGTGCCAGCAGCCGAGAGACTAGCGGATCCTACGAGCAGTACTTC.

The rearrangement joins TRBV11-1 to TRBJ2-3; D possibly corresponds to TRBD2 (5 bases). Germline V lookup: CDR1 SGHAT, CDR2 FQDESV (reference sequence). The CDR3 has 16 residues. V gave up 5 bases and J gave up 0 bases, with 15 bases separating them. The CDR3 sequence: CASSRDAGLSTDTQYF. As DNA, the CDR3 is TGTGCCAGCAGCCGAGATGCGGGCCTCAGCACAGATACGCAGTATTTT.

This chain connects TRBV6-5 to TRBJ2-3; TRBD2 might be the D (5 bases). The CDR3 runs to 15 residues. V lost 4 bases to trimming and J lost 2 bases, with 13 bases between them. The germline gives CDR1 MNHEY, CDR2 SVGAGI. The CDR3 region is CASSLAGGSTDTQYF. The DNA for the CDR3 is TGTGCCAGCAGTTTGGCTGGCGGGTCCACAGATACGCAGTATTTT.

The V and J genes are TRBV9 and TRBJ2-2; weak D call: TRBD1 (5 bases). This CDR3 comprises 15 residues. V lost 0 bases and J 4 bases, leaving 10 bases between the germline ends. CDR1 and CDR2 (germline): SGDLS, YYNGEE. The CDR3 reads CASSVAGQGTGELFF. DNA for the CDR3: TGTGCCAGCAGCGTAGCAGGGCAAGGCACCGGGGAGCTGTTTTTT.